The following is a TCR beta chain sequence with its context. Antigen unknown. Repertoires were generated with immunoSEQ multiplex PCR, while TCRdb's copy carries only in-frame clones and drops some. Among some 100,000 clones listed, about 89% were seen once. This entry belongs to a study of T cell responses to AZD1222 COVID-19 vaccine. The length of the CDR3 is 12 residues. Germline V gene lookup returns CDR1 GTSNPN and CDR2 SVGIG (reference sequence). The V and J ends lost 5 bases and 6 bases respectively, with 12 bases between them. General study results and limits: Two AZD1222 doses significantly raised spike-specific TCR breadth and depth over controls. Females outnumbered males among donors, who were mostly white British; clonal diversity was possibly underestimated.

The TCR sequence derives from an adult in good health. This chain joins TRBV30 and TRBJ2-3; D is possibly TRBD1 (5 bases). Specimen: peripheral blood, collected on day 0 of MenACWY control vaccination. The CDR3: CAWGRQLDTQYF. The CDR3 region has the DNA TGTGCCTGGGGGCGACAGCTTGATACGCAGTATTTT.